The clone carrying this T cell receptor (beta chain) was seen many times. What it binds is unknown. Patients between 18 and 65 years old had hyperthyroidism, newly diagnosed and lasting under 2 months. PBMCs were collected from a roughly 9.7 ml volume of fresh peripheral blood. The data were taken from a study of T cells in Graves' hyperthyroidism and ophthalmopathy. Points from the study as a whole: Most thyroid clonotypes with frequency above 0.001 were detected in blood. Ophthalmopathy onset followed model prediction by a median about seven months.

J lost 2 bases, V lost 7 bases, and 3 bases had no gene match. The germline CDR1 and CDR2 sequences are MNHNS and SASEGT. The CDR3 has 13 amino acids. TCR beta CDR3 regions were amplified from RNA. The primer set for the first-round RT-PCR of the TCR CDR3 was HTBI. TCRdb used MiXCR to reprocess the multiplex PCR reads, holding one entry per CDR3 protein. The sample shows about 590,000 distinct CDR3 sequences, 15% to 19% of them seen only once. The chain carries TRBV6-1 and TRBJ2-3; 7 bases map to TRBD2. The sequence was obtained from a woman in her 30s with Graves' hyperthyroidism. The specimen was blood. The CDR3 DNA reads TGTGCCAGCAAGCGGGGAGACACAGATACGCAGTATTTT. It specifies CASKRGDTDTQYF.